The sequence of this TCR beta chain was determined in a study of identical twins. The donors were all healthy and Caucasian. TCRdb used MiXCR to reprocess the 5' RACE reads, holding one entry per CDR3 protein. The sample records about 900,000 distinct CDR3 sequences, about 12% being singletons. Germline CDR1 is SNHLY and CDR2 is FYNNEI. V lost 3 bases, J lost 7 bases, and 5 bases lay in between. The CDR3 covers 11 residues. These data were likewise used in another study, on yellow fever vaccine responses in identical twins.

Sample: PBMCs. This clonotype was obtained from a woman under 30 in good health. The rearrangement joins TRBV2 to TRBJ2-3, with D uncertain. The CDR3 region is CASSELNTQYF. CDR3 DNA sequence: TGTGCCAGCAGTGAGCTAAATACGCAGTATTTT.